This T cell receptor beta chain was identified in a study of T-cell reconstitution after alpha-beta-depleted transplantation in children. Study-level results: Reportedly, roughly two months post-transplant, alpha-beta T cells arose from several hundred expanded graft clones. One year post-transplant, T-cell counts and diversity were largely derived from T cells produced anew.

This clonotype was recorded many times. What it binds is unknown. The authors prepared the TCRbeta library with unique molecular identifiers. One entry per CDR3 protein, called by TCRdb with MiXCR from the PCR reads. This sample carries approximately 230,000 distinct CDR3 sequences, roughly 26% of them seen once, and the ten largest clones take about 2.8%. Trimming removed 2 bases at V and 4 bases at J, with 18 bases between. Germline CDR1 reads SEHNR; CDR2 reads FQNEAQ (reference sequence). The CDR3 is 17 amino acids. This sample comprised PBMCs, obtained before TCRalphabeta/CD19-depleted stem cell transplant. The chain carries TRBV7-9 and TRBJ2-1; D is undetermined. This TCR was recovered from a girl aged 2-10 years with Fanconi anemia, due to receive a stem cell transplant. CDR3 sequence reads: CASSLRPRRLGYNEQFF. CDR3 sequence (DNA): TGTGCCAGCAGCTTACGCCCCCGACGTTTGGGGTACAATGAGCAGTTCTTC.